What follows describes a single TCR beta chain. Antigen: not known. Here immunoSEQ multiplex PCR was the method, and the copy in TCRdb shows in-frame clones only, minus some. This sample has about 110,000 clones, with over 90% found just once. These data belong to a study of T cell repertoires and HLA-DP antigens. This CDR3 spans 13 amino acids. Trimming removed 4 bases from V and 10 bases from J, with 12 bases in between. The V gene's germline CDR1 is SGHRS and CDR2 YFSETQ. This TCR was recovered from a woman under 30 in good health and CMV-seronegative. This sequence joins TRBV5-1 and TRBJ1-6, with D perhaps matching TRBD1 (5 bases). The sequenced sample was CD4+ T cells from PBMCs. The chain's CDR3 is CASSPRDESPLHF. CDR3 coding DNA: TGCGCCAGCAGCCCAAGGGACGAATCACCCCTCCACTTT.